This T cell receptor (beta chain) was found in a study of blood T cell repertoires in COVID-19. Germline V CDR1 and CDR2: LNHDA, SQIVND (reference sequence). V shed 2 bases and J shed 8 bases, with 16 bases lying between them. The CDR3 is 15 amino acids. TCRdb keeps only in-frame clones here, not all; method: immunoSEQ multiplex PCR. The top ten clones hold roughly 1.4% of a sample with under 450,000 clones, about 87% of them seen once. What was sequenced was PBMCs or T cells enriched from blood (not recorded which). The chain joins TRBV19 to TRBJ1-5; perhaps TRBD1 as D (6 bases). The sequence was collected from a man aged 25-45 years who had recovered from COVID-19. CDR3 sequence (DNA): TGTGCCAGTAGTATACAGGGGATTGGGAAGGAGCCCCAGCATTTT. Protein product: CASSIQGIGKEPQHF.